This TCR beta chain was recorded in a study of blood T cell repertoires in COVID-19 (dated by TCRdb to about 2020). Regarding the complete study: Samples from collaborators originated in the United States, Italy and Spain and spanned both the acute and convalescent phases of COVID-19. The material from the prospective study consisted of cDNA or gDNA derived from T cells, B-cell-depleted T cells, or PBMCs. Subjects who had been exposed to COVID-19, were actively infected with it, or had recovered from it provided the deeply sampled blood TCRbeta repertoires that made up the dataset. The repertoires were released in a freely available public database meant as a resource for research on the immune response to SARS-CoV-2. Samples came from the ongoing ImmuneRACE study (first 160 participants) plus 1,254 subjects from 6 global collaborators. Nearly every sample came with metadata listing a de-identified subject ID, COVID-19 status, age in years and sex. HLA class I and class II types, where available, came from metadata supplied by the sample provider rather than from assay-based typing. Points the paper makes about the study in general: How much clinical and demographic metadata was included differed by source and by participant, and the metadata was provided uncurated.

One collaborating source in Seattle enrolled patients while the patients were actively infected and followed the patients over time throughout the course of disease. The collaborating institutions used their own protocols to collect whole blood in K2EDTA tubes. Collaborator samples were shipped for TCRbeta analysis as frozen whole blood, isolated PBMCs, or DNA extracted from either sample type. Concerning this clone: Its specific antigen is unknown. No base qualities exist here, and no much larger clone lies one base off it.

TCRbeta CDR3 regions were amplified from genomic DNA by means of the immunoSEQ Assay, a bias-controlled multiplex PCR. From the authors' description of their analysis: The number of nucleated cells in each sample was estimated by amplification of reference gene primers within the assay. Sequence reads were collapsed and filtered to measure the absolute abundance of every unique TCRbeta CDR3 rearrangement. For each sample, productive Simpson clonality was calculated as the square root of Simpson's diversity index over productive rearrangements. TCRdb retrieved this table from immuneACCESS and kept in-frame rearrangements only. Not all clones are present; in checked studies, unresolved V genes account for under half, and no reason is known for the remainder. V and J calls and clone size are copied from that table; D and trimming were computed from the DNA. Recorded for this sample are 150,000 or so clones; roughly 80% of them occurred a single time. The ten largest clones capture roughly 4.9% of the sample.

The material sequenced was peripheral blood. This clonotype originated in a woman in her 70s with COVID-19, enrolled during active disease.

The DNA sequence is given as TGTGCCAGCAGCCACGCTAGCGGGGGCACAGATACGCAGTATTTT. Its protein is CASSHASGGTDTQYF. The rearrangement combines TRBV7-8 with TRBJ2-3; 9 central nucleotides agree with TRBD2. The CDR3 contains 15 residues, cysteine and phenylalanine counted. Just the 45-base CDR3 DNA is kept, in frame starting at base 1. Clipping removes 5 bases from V and 1 base from J, with 4 as the unmatched junction base count. From a lookup of the germline V gene, CDR1 and CDR2 are SGHVS and FQNEAQ.